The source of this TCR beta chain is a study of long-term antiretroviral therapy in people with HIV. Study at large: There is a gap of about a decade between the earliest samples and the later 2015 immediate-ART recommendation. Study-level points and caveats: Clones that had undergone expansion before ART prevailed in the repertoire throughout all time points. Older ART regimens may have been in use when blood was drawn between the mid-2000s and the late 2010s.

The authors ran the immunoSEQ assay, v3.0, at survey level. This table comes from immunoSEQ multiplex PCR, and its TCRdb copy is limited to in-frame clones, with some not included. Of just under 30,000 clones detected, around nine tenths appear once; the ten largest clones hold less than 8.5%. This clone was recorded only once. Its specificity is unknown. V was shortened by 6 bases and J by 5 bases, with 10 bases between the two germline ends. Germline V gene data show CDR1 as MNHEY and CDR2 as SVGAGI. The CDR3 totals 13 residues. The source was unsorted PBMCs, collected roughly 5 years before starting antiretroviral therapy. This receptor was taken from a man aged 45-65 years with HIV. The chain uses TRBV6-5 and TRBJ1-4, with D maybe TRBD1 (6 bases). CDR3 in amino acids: CASRRQENEKLFF. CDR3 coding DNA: TGTGCCAGCAGACGACAGGAGAATGAAAAACTGTTTTTT.